The 3 T cell receptor beta chains in this list originate from one sample, sequenced in a study of vaccination effects on CD4 cells after COVID-19. What these receptors recognize is not known. ViraFEST expansion of antigen-specific CD4+ T cells with viral peptide pools preceded sequencing. Cultured cells yielded isolated CD4+ T cells after less than 11 days. Some clones are missing from TCRdb's copy, which holds only in-frame ones; the method was immunoSEQ multiplex PCR. The sample has around 20,000 clones; 70% are singletons. This specimen consisted of CD4+ T cells from PBMCs cultured with HCoV-229E spike peptides, obtained before COVID-19 vaccination. The receptors come from a human donor who received a COVID-19 vaccine.

The rearrangement links TRBV18 to TRBJ1-2, with D possibly TRBD1 on 5 matching bases. The germline V and J ends were trimmed by 4 bases and 5 bases, with 11 bases remaining between them. From germline, CDR1 is KGHSH and CDR2 LQKENI. The CDR3 length is 13 residues. The chain's CDR3 is CASSQDSRYGYTF. In nucleotides, the CDR3 is TGTGCCAGCTCACAAGACAGCCGGTATGGCTACACCTTC.

The J gene is TRBJ2-4, the V gene TRBV15; D remains ambiguous. The CDR3 is 16 amino acids. CDR1 is LNHNV and CDR2 is YYDKDF in the germline V gene (reference sequence). Trimming stripped 4 bases from V and 4 bases from J, with 17 bases between. Here the CDR3 reads CATSTGMWVGKNIQYF. The CDR3 bases are TGTGCCACCAGCACTGGCATGTGGGTGGGGAAAAACATTCAGTACTTC.

The CDR3 here is CASSPLEGGQDYGYTF. CDR3 nucleotide sequence: TGTGCCAGCAGCCCCCTCGAGGGGGGGCAGGACTATGGCTACACCTTC. The chain recombines TRBV4-2 with TRBJ1-2, with D possibly matching TRBD1 (6 bases). The germline V and J ends were trimmed by 4 bases and 3 bases, with 18 bases remaining between them. The CDR3 is 16 amino acids. Germline V gene data show CDR1 as LGHNA and CDR2 as YNFKEQ.